These 30 T cell receptor beta chains came from one sample sequenced in a study of blood T cell repertoires in COVID-19. TCRdb keeps only in-frame clones here, not all; method: immunoSEQ multiplex PCR. The sample carries around 290,000 clones, 90% to 95% recorded once. The sample was peripheral blood. Receptors were obtained from a woman aged 25 to 39 with COVID-19, enrolled during active disease.

For this clone: This specimen includes other DNA sequences encoding the same CDR3. The chain couples TRBV6-1 to TRBJ1-2; maybe TRBD1 (5 bases). V lost 0 bases to trimming and J lost 2 bases, with 7 bases between them. The CDR3 spans 14 residues. CDR1 and CDR2 (germline): MNHNS, SASEGT. In DNA form, the CDR3 reads TGTGCCAGCAGTGAAGCCGCAGGGAACTATGGCTACACCTTC. Translation gives CASSEAAGNYGYTF.

The rearrangement uses TRBV30 and TRBJ1-4, with 8 positions matching TRBD1. The V gene's germline CDR1 is GTSNPN and CDR2 SVGIG (reference sequence). The trim removed 0 bases at V and 14 bases at J, leaving 14 bases unmatched. The CDR3 loop spans 15 amino acids. The CDR3 reads CAWSVPMTGAIRLFF. In nucleotides, the CDR3 is TGTGCCTGGAGTGTACCCATGACAGGGGCAATACGTCTGTTTTTT.

This clone was recorded a few times. The CDR3 here is CSVGPGENYGYTF. The CDR3 bases are TGCAGCGTTGGGCCAGGGGAGAACTATGGCTACACCTTC. The gene calls are TRBV29-1 and TRBJ1-2; maybe TRBD1 (6 bases). The CDR3 loop spans 13 amino acids. Germline-derived CDR1 and CDR2 are SQVTM and ANQGSEA. V was clipped by 4 bases and J by 2 bases, with 11 bases between them.

This clone came up once. J is TRBJ1-2 and V is TRBV27, with no clear D. Trimming took 5 bases from V and 2 from J, leaving 12 bases between them. The CDR3 is made up of 14 amino acids. Per germline, CDR1 MNHEY and CDR2 SMNVEV (reference sequence). The CDR3 nucleotides are TGTGCCAGCAGTCCCGGGGTGGAAAACTATGGCTACACCTTC. Translation: CASSPGVENYGYTF.

The chain recombines TRBV30 with TRBJ2-7, with D possibly TRBD2 on 6 matching bases. V lost 0 bases and J lost 5, with 14 bases in between. The CDR3 extends over 14 amino acids. Germline V gives CDR1 GTSNPN, CDR2 SVGIG (reference sequence). CDR3 sequence: CAWSVNRGSDEQYF. CDR3 DNA: TGTGCCTGGAGTGTAAATCGGGGGAGCGACGAGCAGTACTTC.

J is TRBJ2-6 and V is TRBV27; D is possibly TRBD1 (7 bases). Germline CDR1 is MNHEY and CDR2 is SMNVEV (reference sequence). The V end lost 2 bases, the J end lost 0 bases, and 8 bases lay between the germline ends. This CDR3 has 16 residues. For the CDR3, the DNA is TGTGCCAGCAGTTTACAGGGGGGCTCTGGGGCCAACGTCCTGACTTTC. It encodes CASSLQGGSGANVLTF.

The J gene is TRBJ2-7, the V gene TRBV6-5; D possibly corresponds to TRBD1 (5 bases). The germline V gene encodes CDR1 MNHEY and CDR2 SVGAGI. This CDR3 spans 14 amino acids. Between the trimmed V and J ends, which lost 5 bases and 4 bases, there was a span of 15 bases. CDR3 in amino acids: CASSPRQLGYEQYF. CDR3 sequence (DNA): TGTGCCAGCAGTCCCAGACAGCTCGGTTACGAGCAGTACTTC.

The rearrangement joins TRBV19 to TRBJ1-5; weak D call: TRBD1 (6 bases). The germline V gene encodes CDR1 LNHDA and CDR2 SQIVND (reference sequence). The V gene lost 6 bases and the J gene lost 0 bases, with 12 bases spanning the gap. The CDR3 spans 15 residues. As DNA, the CDR3 is TGTGCCAGTAGCCATCCAGGGGATAGCAATCAGCCCCAGCATTTT. Translating it yields CASSHPGDSNQPQHF. The full variable domain, with the rest looked up from reference TRBV19 and TRBJ1-5, is DGGITQSPKYLFRKEGQNVTLSCEQNLNHDAMYWYRQDPGQGLRLIYYSQIVNDFQKGDIAEGYSVSREKKESFPLTVTSAQKNPTAFYLCASSHPGDSNQPQHFGDGTRLSIL.

V is TRBV6-4 and J is TRBJ1-3, with TRBD1 matching 9 bases. This CDR3 comprises 13 residues. From germline, CDR1 is MRHNA and CDR2 SNTAGT. The V and J ends lost 11 bases and 3 bases, in that order; junction bases with no gene match: 5. The CDR3 DNA sequence: TGTGCCGGGACAGGGTACGTTGGAAACACCATATATTTT. This translates into CAGTGYVGNTIYF.

The chain couples TRBV5-1 to TRBJ2-7; the match to TRBD1 covers 9 bases. The V segment lost 0 bases and the J segment 2 bases; nucleotides outside the gene matches: 3. CDR1 SGHRS and CDR2 YFSETQ come from the germline V gene. This CDR3 contains 15 residues. CDR3 region: CASSLAGTGTYEQYF. CDR3 DNA: TGCGCCAGCAGCTTGGCCGGGACAGGGACCTACGAGCAGTACTTC.

The chain carries TRBV24-1 and TRBJ2-1, with 10 nucleotides matching TRBD1. V shed 2 bases, J shed 8 bases, and the junction held 5 bases outside the gene matches. The CDR3 spans 15 residues. CDR1 and CDR2 (germline): KGHDR, SFDVKD. CDR3 in DNA: TGTGCCACCAGTGATTCTCGACAGGGGGCCTATGAGCAGTTCTTC. Encoded protein: CATSDSRQGAYEQFF.

This sequence joins TRBV29-1 and TRBJ2-1; 8 bases fit TRBD1. This CDR3 is 12 amino acids long. Germline CDR1 SQVTM, CDR2 ANQGSEA. Trimming removed 5 bases from V and 7 bases from J; junction bases left unmatched: 4. The CDR3 reads CSVRDRWNEQFF. The DNA of the CDR3 is TGCAGCGTTCGGGACAGGTGGAATGAGCAGTTCTTC.

The chain links TRBV10-3 to TRBJ2-1, with no clear D. In germline, CDR1 is ENHRY, CDR2 SYGVKD. V lost 6 bases and J 0 bases, leaving 9 bases between the germline ends. This CDR3 comprises 14 residues. The CDR3 region has the DNA TGTGCCATCAGAATACAGAGCTCCTACAATGAGCAGTTCTTC. Residues: CAIRIQSSYNEQFF.

The chain joins TRBV19 to TRBJ1-5; a weak D match, TRBD1 (6 bases). The CDR3 is 13 residues long. V lost 6 bases and J lost 6, with 12 bases in between. Germline V gene lookup returns CDR1 LNHDA and CDR2 SQIVND (reference sequence). CDR3 sequence: CASSRQAPQPQHF. CDR3 DNA sequence: TGTGCCAGTAGCCGACAGGCCCCTCAGCCCCAGCATTTT.

The chain joins TRBV5-8 to TRBJ2-1; D is undetermined. V dropped 4 bases and J dropped 9 bases, with 8 bases sitting between them. The CDR3 contains 11 residues. CDR1 and CDR2 from the germline V gene are SGHTS and YDEGEE. Written as DNA, the CDR3 is TGTGCCAGCAGCATAGTATTTGAGCAGTTCTTC. It yields the protein CASSIVFEQFF.

This clone was detected only once. The chain couples TRBV6-5 to TRBJ1-1; 8 nucleotides match TRBD1. CDR1 is MNHEY, CDR2 SVGAGI, per germline. V was pared by 4 bases and J by 3 bases, with 4 bases of the junction left unmatched. The CDR3 totals 14 residues. The CDR3 region is CASSWVTGDTEAFF. The CDR3 DNA is TGTGCCAGCAGTTGGGTGACAGGGGACACTGAAGCTTTCTTT.

The chain links TRBV5-1 to TRBJ1-4; perhaps TRBD1 as D (6 bases). Trimming left V 5 bases short and J 5 bases short, with 13 bases between. This CDR3 region has 14 residues. Germline CDR1 is SGHRS and CDR2 is YFSETQ. The CDR3 loop is CASSTDSLNEKLFF. In nucleotides, the CDR3 is TGCGCCAGCAGTACGGACAGCTTGAATGAAAAACTGTTTTTT.

This clone was seen just once. The rearrangement uses TRBV5-1 and TRBJ1-2; D call uncertain. The CDR3 runs 14 residues. Trimming cost V 0 bases and J 2 bases, with 8 bases left between them. Germline V lookup: CDR1 SGHRS, CDR2 YFSETQ. For the CDR3, the DNA is TGCGCCAGCAGCTTGGACCAGATGAACTATGGCTACACCTTC. Residues: CASSLDQMNYGYTF.

The sample holds one count of this clone. V is TRBV29-1 and J is TRBJ2-7; 10 nucleotides align to TRBD2. CDR3 length equals 16 residues. Germline loops: CDR1 SQVTM, CDR2 ANQGSEA. Trimming cost V 1 base and J 4 bases; bases outside gene matches: 10. CDR3 DNA sequence: TGCAGCGTTGAAGGATGGACTAGCGGAGGGGGGTACGAGCAGTACTTC. Its translation: CSVEGWTSGGGYEQYF.

This clone was detected only once. CDR3 sequence (DNA): TGCGCCAGCAGCCCCGGTACAGCAAACACCGGGGAGCTGTTTTTT. Protein: CASSPGTANTGELFF. The V call is TRBV5-1, the J call TRBJ2-2; D remains unclear. CDR1 and CDR2 from the germline V gene are SGHRS and YFSETQ. CDR3 length: 15 residues. V was trimmed by 4 bases and J by 2 bases, leaving 12 bases between them.

The chain employs TRBV6-4 and TRBJ2-2, with D unclear. V was trimmed by 6 bases and J by 7 bases, leaving 12 bases between them. The germline V gene encodes CDR1 MRHNA and CDR2 SNTAGT. This CDR3 has 13 residues. CDR3: CASSPDDNGELFF. CDR3 bases: TGTGCCAGCAGCCCTGATGACAACGGGGAGCTGTTTTTT.

The chain has TRBV11-3 and TRBJ2-7; possibly TRBD1 for D (6 bases). The CDR3 totals 13 residues. Trimming took 6 bases from V and 7 from J, leaving 16 bases between them. Germline assignment: CDR1 SGHNT and CDR2 YENEEA. The CDR3 protein is CASSLNVRGEQYF. The CDR3 DNA is TGTGCCAGCAGTTTAAACGTCAGGGGTGAGCAGTACTTC.

This clone was seen once. The rearrangement uses TRBV6-6 and TRBJ1-5; no clear D. V lost 6 bases and J 4 bases, leaving 13 bases between the germline ends. This CDR3 is 14 amino acids long. CDR1 is MNHNY and CDR2 is SVGAGI in the germline V gene (reference sequence). The CDR3 loop is CASSDTFRNQPQHF. CDR3 nucleotides: TGTGCCAGCAGCGACACTTTTCGGAATCAGCCCCAGCATTTT.

The chain uses TRBV9 and TRBJ1-5, with 7 nucleotides matching TRBD1. The germline CDR1 and CDR2 sequences are SGDLS and YYNGEE. The CDR3 covers 16 residues. The junction had 13 bases not matched to a gene; V was cut back by 4 bases and J by 6 bases. CDR3 residues: CASSSVVGQGGQPQHF. The CDR3 DNA reads TGTGCCAGCAGCTCCGTAGTTGGTCAGGGGGGTCAGCCCCAGCATTTT.

The J gene is TRBJ1-1, the V gene TRBV27; D remains unclear. The CDR3 extends over 14 amino acids. Looked up from germline, CDR1 is MNHEY and CDR2 is SMNVEV (reference sequence). The V end lost 5 bases, the J end lost 3 bases, and 13 bases lay between the germline ends. Here the CDR3 DNA reads TGTGCCAGCAGTCCCTGGGCCTCCTACACTGAAGCTTTCTTT. Its protein is CASSPWASYTEAFF.

V gene TRBV5-1 combines with J gene TRBJ2-7; no firm D call. Germline CDR1 and CDR2: SGHRS and YFSETQ. The CDR3 contains 12 residues. The V end lost 2 bases, the J end lost 4 bases, and 7 bases lay between the germline ends. CDR3 DNA: TGCGCCAGCAGCTTAAATAATTACGAGCAGTACTTC. This codes for CASSLNNYEQYF.

The chain combines TRBV19 with TRBJ1-2, with unresolved D. Germline loops: CDR1 LNHDA, CDR2 SQIVND (reference sequence). The length of the CDR3 is 15 residues. Trimming cost V 3 bases and J 6 bases, with 17 bases left between them. For the CDR3, the DNA is TGTGCCAGTAGTATCGCAACTATTGCCCCTCATGGCTACACCTTC. It encodes CASSIATIAPHGYTF.

The chain employs TRBV7-9 and TRBJ1-1; D is ambiguous. Germline loops: CDR1 SEHNR, CDR2 FQNEAQ (reference sequence). V was cut by 3 bases and J by 2 bases, with 10 bases left in between. The CDR3 extends over 14 amino acids. The CDR3 DNA follows: TGTGCCAGCAGCTTGGCGGATGGAAACACTGAAGCTTTCTTT. It yields the protein CASSLADGNTEAFF.

The gene calls are TRBV18 and TRBJ1-1; D is perhaps TRBD1 (5 bases). From germline, CDR1 is KGHSH and CDR2 LQKENI. This CDR3 has 15 residues. The V gene lost 2 bases and the J gene lost 1 base, with 11 bases spanning the gap. The CDR3 is CASSPTGGKNTEAFF. The CDR3 nucleotides read TGTGCCAGCTCACCAACGGGGGGTAAGAACACTGAAGCTTTCTTT. The variable domain in full, with the rest retrieved from reference TRBV18 and TRBJ1-1, is NAGVMQNPRHLVRRRGQEARLRCSPMKGHSHVYWYRQLPEEGLKFMVYLQKENIIDESGMPKERFSAEFPKEGPSILRIQQVVRGDSAAYFCASSPTGGKNTEAFFGQGTRLTVV.

The rearrangement joins TRBV15 to TRBJ1-1, with D hard to call. Germline V gene sequence: CDR1 LNHNV, CDR2 YYDKDF (reference sequence). This CDR3 contains 12 residues. The germline V and J ends were trimmed by 5 bases and 6 bases, with 10 bases remaining between them. The CDR3 region has the DNA TGTGCCACCAGCGCTACGAGGGCTGAAGCTTTCTTT. Its protein is CATSATRAEAFF.